These 2 T cell receptor beta chains originate from one sample sequenced in a study of T cell repertoires in cytomegalovirus infection. TCRdb independently ran MiXCR on the reads; one entry per CDR3 protein. The sample has about 89,000 distinct CDR3 sequences; about 29% are singletons. The antigens for these receptors are not known. Here the sequenced sample was CD8+ T cells from cultured PBMCs, taken from culture after CMV antigen stimulation. The receptors were gathered from a human donor in good health (CMV status not recorded). Some clones in this sample may be carry-over from other donors' samples.

The V call is TRBV12-3 or TRBV12-4, the J call TRBJ1-2; D is ambiguous. This CDR3 comprises 11 residues. CDR3 sequence reads: CAEGTNYGYTF. DNA of the CDR3: TGTGCGGAAGGGACTAACTATGGCTACACCTTC.

This sequence joins TRBV7-9 and TRBJ1-2; 8 positions agree with TRBD1. The CDR3 has 14 residues. The germline CDR1 and CDR2 sequences are SEHNR and FQNEAQ (reference sequence). After removal of 4 bases from V and 6 bases from J, the junction contained 7 bases not matched to a gene. CDR3 region: CASSSTGQENGYTF. CDR3 DNA sequence: TGTGCCAGCAGCTCGACGGGACAGGAGAATGGCTACACCTTC.